Listed here is a single T cell receptor (beta chain). Measured with immunoSEQ multiplex PCR; TCRdb has only the in-frame clones, and not every one. Among roughly 100,000 clones listed, roughly 87% were seen once. This sample was taken from a study of blood T cell repertoires in COVID-19. Study overall: PBMCs, B-cell-depleted T cells, or T cells provided the cDNA or gDNA that made up the material.

Germline loops: CDR1 MDHEN, CDR2 SYDVKM. Between the trimmed V and J ends, which lost 6 bases and 1 base, there was a span of 16 bases. The CDR3 is 15 amino acids. The clonotype was recovered from a human donor in a cohort sampled during active COVID-19. The specimen sequenced was peripheral blood. This rearrangement joins TRBV28 to TRBJ2-7, with D hard to call. For the CDR3, the DNA is TGTGCCAGCAGACCGCTAGTATCCCCTTCCTACGAGCAGTACTTC. Translated, it gives CASRPLVSPSYEQYF. Looking up the rest from reference TRBV28 and TRBJ2-7 gives the full variable domain: DVKVTQSSRYLVKRTGEKVFLECVQDMDHENMFWYRQDPGLGLRLIYFSYDVKMKEKGDIPEGYSVSREKKERFSLILESASTNQTSMYLCASRPLVSPSYEQYFGPGTRLTVT.